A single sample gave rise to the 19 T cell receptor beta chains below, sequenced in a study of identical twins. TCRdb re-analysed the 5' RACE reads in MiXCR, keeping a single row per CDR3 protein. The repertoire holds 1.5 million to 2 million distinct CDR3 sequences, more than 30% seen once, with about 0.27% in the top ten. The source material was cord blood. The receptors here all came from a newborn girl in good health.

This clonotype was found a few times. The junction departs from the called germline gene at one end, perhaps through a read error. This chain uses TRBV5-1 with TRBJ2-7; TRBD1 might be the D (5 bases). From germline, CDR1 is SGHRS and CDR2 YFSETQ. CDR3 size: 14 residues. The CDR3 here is CASSLEGAYNEQYF. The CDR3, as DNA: TGTGCCAGCAGTTTGGAAGGGGCCTACAATGAGCAGTACTTC.

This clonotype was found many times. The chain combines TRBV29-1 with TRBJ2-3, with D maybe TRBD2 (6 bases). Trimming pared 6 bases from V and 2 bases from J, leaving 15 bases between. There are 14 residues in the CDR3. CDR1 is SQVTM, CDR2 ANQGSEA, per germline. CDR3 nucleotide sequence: TGCAGCGTCCTCCTTAGCGGCTCCACAGATACGCAGTATTTT. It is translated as CSVLLSGSTDTQYF.

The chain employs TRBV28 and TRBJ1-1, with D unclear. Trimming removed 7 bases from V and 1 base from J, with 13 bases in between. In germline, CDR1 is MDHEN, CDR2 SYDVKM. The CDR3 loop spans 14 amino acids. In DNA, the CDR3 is TGTGCCAGCAAACCCGGGCTGGAGAACACTGAAGCTTTCTTT. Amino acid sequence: CASKPGLENTEAFF.

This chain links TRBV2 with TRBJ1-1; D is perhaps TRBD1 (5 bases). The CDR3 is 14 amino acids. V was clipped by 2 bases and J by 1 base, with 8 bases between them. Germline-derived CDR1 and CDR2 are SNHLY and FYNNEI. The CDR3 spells CASSERGKNTEAFF. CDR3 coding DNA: TGTGCCAGCAGTGAACGGGGGAAGAACACTGAAGCTTTCTTT.

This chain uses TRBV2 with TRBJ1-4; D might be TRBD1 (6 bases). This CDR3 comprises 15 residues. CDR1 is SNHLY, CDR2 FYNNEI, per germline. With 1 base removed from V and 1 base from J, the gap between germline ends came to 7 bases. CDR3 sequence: CASSEVTGTNEKLFF. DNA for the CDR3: TGTGCCAGCAGTGAAGTGACAGGAACTAATGAAAAACTGTTTTTT.

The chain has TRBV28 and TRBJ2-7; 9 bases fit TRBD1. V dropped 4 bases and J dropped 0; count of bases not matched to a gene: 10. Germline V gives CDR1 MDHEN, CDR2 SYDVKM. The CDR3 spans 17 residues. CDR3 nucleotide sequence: TGTGCCAGCAGTTCTACCCGGGACAGGGAGGGCTCCTACGAGCAGTACTTC. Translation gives CASSSTRDREGSYEQYF.

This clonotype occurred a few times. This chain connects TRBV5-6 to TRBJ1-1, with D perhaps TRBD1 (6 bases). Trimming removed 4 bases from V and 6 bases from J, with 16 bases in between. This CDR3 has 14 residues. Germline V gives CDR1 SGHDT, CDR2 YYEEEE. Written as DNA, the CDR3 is TGTGCCAGCAGCCTGAACAGGGTTCAGGCTGAAGCTTTCTTT. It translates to CASSLNRVQAEAFF.

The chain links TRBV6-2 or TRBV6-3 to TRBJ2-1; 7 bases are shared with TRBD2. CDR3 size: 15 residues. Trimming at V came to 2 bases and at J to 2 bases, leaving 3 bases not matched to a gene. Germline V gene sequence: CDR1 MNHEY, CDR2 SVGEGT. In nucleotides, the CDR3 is TGTGCCAGCAGTTACCCCCGGGAGGCCTACAATGAGCAGTTCTTC. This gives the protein CASSYPREAYNEQFF.

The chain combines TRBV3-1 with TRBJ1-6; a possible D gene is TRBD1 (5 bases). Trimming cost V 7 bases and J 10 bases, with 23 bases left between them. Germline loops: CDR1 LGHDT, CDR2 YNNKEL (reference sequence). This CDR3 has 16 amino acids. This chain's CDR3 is CASTLSTGTPRSPLHF. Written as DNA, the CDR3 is TGTGCCAGCACCCTTTCAACCGGGACGCCTCGGTCACCCCTCCACTTT.

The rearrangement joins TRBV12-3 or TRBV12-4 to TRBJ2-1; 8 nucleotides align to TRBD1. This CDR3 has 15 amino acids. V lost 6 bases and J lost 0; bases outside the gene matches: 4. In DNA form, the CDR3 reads TGTGCCAGCAGGTCAGGGGGCGGCTCCTACAATGAGCAGTTCTTC. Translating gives CASRSGGGSYNEQFF.

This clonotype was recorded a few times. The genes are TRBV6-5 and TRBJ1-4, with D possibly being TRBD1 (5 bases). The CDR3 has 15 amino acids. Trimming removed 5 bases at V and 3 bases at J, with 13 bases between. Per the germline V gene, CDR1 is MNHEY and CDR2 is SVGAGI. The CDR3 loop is CASSRDGGSNEKLFF. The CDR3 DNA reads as TGTGCCAGCAGTAGGGATGGGGGATCTAATGAAAAACTGTTTTTT.

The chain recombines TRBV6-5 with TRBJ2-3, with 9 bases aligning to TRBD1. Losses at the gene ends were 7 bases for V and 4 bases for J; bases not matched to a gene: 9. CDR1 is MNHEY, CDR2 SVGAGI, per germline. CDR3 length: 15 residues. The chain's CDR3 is CASKTGTGSPDTQYF. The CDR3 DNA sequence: TGTGCCAGCAAGACCGGGACAGGGAGCCCAGATACGCAGTATTTT.

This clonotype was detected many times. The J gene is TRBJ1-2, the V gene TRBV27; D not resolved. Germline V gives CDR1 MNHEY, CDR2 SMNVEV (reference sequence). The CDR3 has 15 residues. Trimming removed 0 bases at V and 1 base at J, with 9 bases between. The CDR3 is CASSLSSRSNYGYTF. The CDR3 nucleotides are TGTGCCAGCAGTTTATCGTCCCGCAGTAACTATGGCTACACCTTC.

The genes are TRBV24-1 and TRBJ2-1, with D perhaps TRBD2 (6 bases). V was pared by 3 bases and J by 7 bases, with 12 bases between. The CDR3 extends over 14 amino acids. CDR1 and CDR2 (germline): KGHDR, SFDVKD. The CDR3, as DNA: TGTGCCACCAGTGATCCTTCGGAGGGTAATGAGCAGTTCTTC. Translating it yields CATSDPSEGNEQFF.

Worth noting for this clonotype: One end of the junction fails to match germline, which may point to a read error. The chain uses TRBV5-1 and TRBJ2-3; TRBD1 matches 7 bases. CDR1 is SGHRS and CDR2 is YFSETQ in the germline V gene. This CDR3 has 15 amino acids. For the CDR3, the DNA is TGCGCCAGCAGAGACCAAGGGACAGCCACAGGTACGCAGTATTTT. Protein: CASRDQGTATGTQYF.

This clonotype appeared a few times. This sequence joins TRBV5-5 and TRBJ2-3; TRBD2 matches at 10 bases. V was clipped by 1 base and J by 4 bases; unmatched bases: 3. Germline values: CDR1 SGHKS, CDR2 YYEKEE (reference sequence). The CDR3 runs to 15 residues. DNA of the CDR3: TGTGCCAGCAGCTTGACTAGCGGGAAGGCAGATACGCAGTATTTT. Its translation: CASSLTSGKADTQYF.

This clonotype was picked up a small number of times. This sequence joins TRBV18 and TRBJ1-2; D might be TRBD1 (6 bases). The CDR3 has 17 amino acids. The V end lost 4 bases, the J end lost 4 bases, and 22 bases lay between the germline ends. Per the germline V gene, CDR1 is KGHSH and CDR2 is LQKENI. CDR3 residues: CASSRRLGQGKFYGYTF. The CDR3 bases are TGTGCCAGCTCACGAAGGCTCGGTCAGGGGAAATTCTATGGCTACACCTTC.

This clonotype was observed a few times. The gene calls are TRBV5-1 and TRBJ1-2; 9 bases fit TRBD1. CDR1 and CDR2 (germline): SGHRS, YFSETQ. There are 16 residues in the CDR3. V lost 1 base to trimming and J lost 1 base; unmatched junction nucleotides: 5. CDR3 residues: CASSLRTGDYNYGYTF. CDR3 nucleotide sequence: TGCGCCAGCAGCTTGAGGACAGGGGATTATAACTATGGCTACACCTTC.

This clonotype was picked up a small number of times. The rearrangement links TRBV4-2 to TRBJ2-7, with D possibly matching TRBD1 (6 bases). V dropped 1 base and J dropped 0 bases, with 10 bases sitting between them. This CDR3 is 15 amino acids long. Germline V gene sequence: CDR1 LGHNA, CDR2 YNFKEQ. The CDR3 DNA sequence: TGTGCCAGCAGCCAAGCGGACAGTGACTCCTACGAGCAGTACTTC. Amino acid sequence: CASSQADSDSYEQYF.